A single sample is the source of the 18 T cell receptor beta chains below, sequenced in a study of T-cell reconstitution after alpha-beta-depleted transplantation in children. This sample's TCRbeta library carried unique molecular identifier barcodes. TCRdb passed the PCR reads through MiXCR, listing each CDR3 protein once. The table includes approximately 270,000 distinct CDR3 sequences, approximately 9.6% detected once. The material sequenced was PBMCs from the stem cell graft donor, taken from the stem cell graft. These receptors originate from a human donor who donated a stem cell graft to a child with SCID.

In its sample, this clonotype was seen many times. The chain combines TRBV7-9 with TRBJ1-6; 9 bases line up with TRBD1. This CDR3 spans 15 amino acids. The germline V gene has CDR1 SEHNR and CDR2 FQNEAQ (reference sequence). The V gene end was trimmed by 5 bases and the J gene end by 10 bases; junction bases not matched to a gene: 9. CDR3 sequence: CASSTGQGENSPLHF. Written as DNA, the CDR3 is TGTGCCAGCAGCACGGGACAGGGTGAGAACTCACCCCTCCACTTT.

Here the CDR3 DNA reads TGTGCCAGCAGCACCCGGGACAGCATGAACACTGAAGCTTTCTTT. This translates into CASSTRDSMNTEAFF. The chain links TRBV7-9 to TRBJ1-1; the match to TRBD1 covers 7 bases. J was trimmed by 0 bases and V by 5 bases; bases with no gene match: 6. The germline gives CDR1 SEHNR, CDR2 FQNEAQ (reference sequence). The CDR3 is 15 residues long.

This clonotype was observed a handful of times. The V and J genes are TRBV11-2 and TRBJ2-1; 14 bases fit TRBD2. Per the germline V gene, CDR1 is SGHAT and CDR2 is FQNNGV. Germline trimming cut 4 bases from V and 2 bases from J; bases unmatched to any gene: 7. There are 18 residues in the CDR3. CDR3 nucleotide sequence: TGTGCCAGCAGCTACGGACTAGCGGGGGGCACCCCCTACAATGAGCAGTTCTTC. Translating it yields CASSYGLAGGTPYNEQFF.

The chain recombines TRBV2 with TRBJ2-7; tentatively, D is TRBD1 or TRBD2 (5 bases each). V gave up 6 bases and J gave up 6 bases, with 12 bases separating them. Germline V CDR1 and CDR2: SNHLY, FYNNEI. The CDR3 runs 12 residues. The CDR3 region is CASRPPGTEQYF. The CDR3 coding sequence is TGTGCCAGCAGGCCACCAGGGACCGAGCAGTACTTC.

This clonotype was seen a handful of times. This chain joins TRBV5-1 and TRBJ1-3, with D perhaps TRBD1 (5 bases). Looked up from germline, CDR1 is SGHRS and CDR2 is YFSETQ. Trimming stripped 0 bases from V and 2 bases from J, with 9 bases between. This CDR3 is 15 amino acids long. CDR3 DNA: TGCGCCAGCAGCTTGGTAATGGGGCCTGGAAACACCATATATTTT. Its protein product is CASSLVMGPGNTIYF.

This sequence joins TRBV5-1 and TRBJ2-7, with D hard to call. CDR1 is SGHRS and CDR2 is YFSETQ in the germline V gene. There are 14 residues in the CDR3. The V end was cut by 1 base, the J end by 1 base, with 9 bases between. CDR3 sequence reads: CASSLNSPSYEQYF. The CDR3 nucleotides read TGCGCCAGCAGCTTGAACAGTCCATCCTACGAGCAGTACTTC.

The gene calls are TRBV6-5 and TRBJ2-7; the D gene is possibly TRBD1 (5 bases). Trimming removed 0 bases at V and 1 base at J, with 10 bases between. The CDR3 runs to 15 residues. Germline V CDR1 and CDR2: MNHEY, SVGAGI. The CDR3 loop is CASSYSVGASYEQYF. The CDR3 nucleotides are TGTGCCAGCAGTTACTCGGTAGGGGCTTCCTACGAGCAGTACTTC.

This clonotype was detected many times. This sequence joins TRBV6-1 and TRBJ2-3; tentative D call: TRBD2 (5 bases). The germline V gene has CDR1 MNHNS and CDR2 SASEGT. V shed 2 bases and J shed 1 base, with 13 bases lying between them. The CDR3 sequence is 16 residues long. This chain's CDR3 is CASSEWTQRGTDTQYF. The CDR3 DNA follows: TGTGCCAGCAGTGAATGGACCCAGAGGGGCACAGATACGCAGTATTTT.

V is TRBV27 and J is TRBJ2-1, with 7 bases that match TRBD2. Trimming took 4 bases from V and 3 from J; bases not matched to a gene: 6. The germline CDR1 and CDR2 sequences are MNHEY and SMNVEV (reference sequence). The CDR3 extends over 15 amino acids. CDR3: CASSSKRGYYNEQFF. CDR3 coding DNA: TGTGCCAGCAGTTCTAAGCGGGGTTACTACAATGAGCAGTTCTTC.

This clonotype has a handful of counts. The chain is built from TRBV6-1 and TRBJ1-2; unclear D gene. V lost 3 bases and J lost 3, with 14 bases in between. Germline V gene sequence: CDR1 MNHNS, CDR2 SASEGT. This CDR3 is 15 amino acids long. The CDR3 here is CASSERRIRDYGYTF. The CDR3 DNA sequence: TGTGCCAGCAGTGAGCGGAGGATACGGGACTATGGCTACACCTTC.

The genes are TRBV5-1 and TRBJ2-7; D is possibly TRBD2 (7 bases). The CDR3 spans 12 residues. Germline V gene lookup returns CDR1 SGHRS and CDR2 YFSETQ. With 3 bases removed from V and 6 bases from J, the gap between germline ends came to 10 bases. In DNA, the CDR3 is TGCGCCAGCAGCTGGGCGGGGGCCGAGCAGTACTTC. This translates into CASSWAGAEQYF.

This clonotype was recorded a few times. CDR3 in amino acids: CASSQGLAGDYGEQYF. The CDR3 nucleotides are TGTGCCAGCAGCCAAGGACTAGCGGGGGACTATGGCGAGCAGTACTTC. The V gene is TRBV14, the J gene TRBJ2-7; 12 bases agree with TRBD2. Trimming removed 1 base from V and 6 bases from J; junction bases left unmatched: 7. Germline V lookup: CDR1 SGHDN, CDR2 FVKESK. The CDR3 extends over 16 amino acids.

This clonotype was counted at least ten times. This chain links TRBV29-1 with TRBJ1-2; TRBD1 might be the D (6 bases). Germline-derived CDR1 and CDR2 are SQVTM and ANQGSEA. This CDR3 has 15 amino acids. V lost 3 bases and J 2 bases, leaving 16 bases between the germline ends. The CDR3: CSVDSGAGINYGYTF. The CDR3 nucleotides are TGCAGCGTTGACTCAGGGGCAGGAATAAACTATGGCTACACCTTC.

In this sample, this clonotype turned up a few times. The rearrangement uses TRBV27 and TRBJ2-3, with D hard to call. CDR1 is MNHEY, CDR2 SMNVEV, per germline (reference sequence). The germline V and J ends were trimmed by 4 bases and 2 bases, with 10 bases remaining between them. CDR3 length: 14 amino acids. CDR3 residues: CASSYVRHTDTQYF. The CDR3 DNA follows: TGTGCCAGCAGTTACGTCAGACACACAGATACGCAGTATTTT.

This clonotype was counted at least ten times. The chain is built from TRBV12-3 or TRBV12-4 and TRBJ2-7; no clear D gene. Trimming left V 3 bases short and J 12 bases short, with 12 bases between. This CDR3 has 11 residues. In DNA form, the CDR3 reads TGTGCCAGCAGTTTTTCTGGAGCTTTGTACTTC. It specifies CASSFSGALYF.

The sample holds many counts of this clonotype. V is TRBV5-1 and J is TRBJ1-2, with TRBD1 matching 8 bases. The CDR3 contains 14 residues. V lost 5 bases, J lost 7 bases, and 10 bases stayed unmatched. CDR1 and CDR2 (germline): SGHRS, YFSETQ. The CDR3 sequence: CASRSDRVARGYTF. The DNA for the CDR3 is TGCGCCAGCAGATCGGACAGGGTTGCTCGTGGCTACACCTTC.

A few counts support this clonotype. The CDR3, as DNA: TGTGCCAGCAGTTACTCAGGGCAGGGTCGCTCCTACGAGCAGTACTTC. It yields the protein CASSYSGQGRSYEQYF. The rearrangement uses TRBV6-5 and TRBJ2-7; possibly TRBD1 for D (5 bases). The CDR3 length is 16 residues. Germline CDR1 MNHEY, CDR2 SVGAGI. With 0 bases removed from V and 0 bases from J, the gap between germline ends came to 12 bases.

V usage is TRBV20-1 and J usage is TRBJ2-5; TRBD1 is a possible D gene (5 bases). The V gene's germline CDR1 is DFQATT and CDR2 SNEGSKA (reference sequence). The V end lost 1 base, the J end lost 4 bases, and 13 bases lay between the germline ends. The CDR3 loop spans 14 amino acids. The CDR3 region is CSARVPGWGETQYF. In nucleotides, the CDR3 is TGCAGTGCTAGAGTTCCAGGGTGGGGAGAGACCCAGTACTTC.